This TCR beta chain was recorded in a study of PD-1 blockade in classical Hodgkin lymphoma. Findings of the study overall: Exclusion covered patients beginning nivolumab under 1 year post-ASCT.

CDR1 and CDR2 (germline): GTSNPN, SVGIG (reference sequence). The ends were cut back, 2 bases at V and 5 bases at J, with 12 bases in the middle. This CDR3 contains 13 residues. Time point indicated: cycle 4 day 1 (C4D1), after less than 7 weeks of nivolumab. Brentuximab vedotin exposure varied among the patients, all of whom had relapsed after autologous stem cell transplantation. Out of thawed PBMCs, magnetic negative selection purified CD4+ T cells. This clone appeared once. No antigen is known for it. The protocol was immunoSEQ multiplex PCR, while the TCRdb copy is restricted to in-frame clones and leaves out a portion. The sample has tens of thousands of clones, approximately 89% seen once.

Sequences were derived from CD4+ T cells from blood, sampled before the fourth cycle of nivolumab. The clonotype comes from a human donor with classical Hodgkin lymphoma. The gene calls are TRBV30 and TRBJ1-1; no reliable D call. The CDR3 sequence: CAWSRTGGTEAFF. The DNA for the CDR3 is TGTGCCTGGAGTCGAACGGGAGGGACTGAAGCTTTCTTT. The whole variable domain, remainder taken from reference TRBV30 and TRBJ1-1, is SQTIHQWPATLVQPVGSPLSLECTVEGTSNPNLYWYRQAAGRGLQLLFYSVGIGQISSEVPQNLSASRPQDRQFILSSKKLLLSDSGFYLCAWSRTGGTEAFFGQGTRLTVV.